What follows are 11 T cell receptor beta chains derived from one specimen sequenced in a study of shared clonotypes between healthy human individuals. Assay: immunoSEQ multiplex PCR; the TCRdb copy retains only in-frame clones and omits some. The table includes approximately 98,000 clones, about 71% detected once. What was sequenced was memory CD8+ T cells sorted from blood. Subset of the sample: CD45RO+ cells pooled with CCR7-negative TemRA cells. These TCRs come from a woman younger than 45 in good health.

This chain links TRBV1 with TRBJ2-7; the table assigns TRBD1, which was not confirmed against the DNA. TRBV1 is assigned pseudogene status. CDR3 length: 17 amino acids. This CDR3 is CTSSWTGGARFSYEQYF. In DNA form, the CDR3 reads TGCACCAGCAGCTGGACAGGGGGCGCACGTTTTTCCTACGAGCAGTACTTC.

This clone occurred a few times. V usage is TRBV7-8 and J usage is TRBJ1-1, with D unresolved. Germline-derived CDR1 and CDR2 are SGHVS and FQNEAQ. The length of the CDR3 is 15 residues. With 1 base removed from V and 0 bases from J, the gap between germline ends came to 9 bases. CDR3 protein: CASSLGSGVNTEAFF. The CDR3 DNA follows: TGTGCCAGCAGCTTAGGTTCCGGGGTGAACACTGAAGCTTTCTTT. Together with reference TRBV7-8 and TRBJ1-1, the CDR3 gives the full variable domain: GAGVSQSPRYKVAKRGQDVALRCDPISGHVSLFWYQQALGQGPEFLTYFQNEAQLDKSGLPSDRFFAERPEGSVSTLKIQRTQQEDSAVYLCASSLGSGVNTEAFFGQGTRLTVV.

CDR3 residues: CASSPTPTGLVTDTQYF. CDR3 bases: TGTGCCAGCAGCCCCACCCCGACGGGGCTAGTCACAGATACGCAGTATTTT. The chain has TRBV7-9 and TRBJ2-3; D tentatively reads TRBD1 or TRBD2 (5 bases each). V lost 5 bases, J lost 2 bases, and 20 bases lay in between. This CDR3 comprises 17 residues. The germline gives CDR1 SEHNR, CDR2 FQNEAQ (reference sequence).

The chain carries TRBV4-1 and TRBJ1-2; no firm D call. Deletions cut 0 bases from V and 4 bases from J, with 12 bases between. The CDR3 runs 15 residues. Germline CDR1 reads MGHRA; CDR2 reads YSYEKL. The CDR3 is CASSQDPMGIYGYTF. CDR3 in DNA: TGCGCCAGCAGCCAAGATCCTATGGGGATCTATGGCTACACCTTC.

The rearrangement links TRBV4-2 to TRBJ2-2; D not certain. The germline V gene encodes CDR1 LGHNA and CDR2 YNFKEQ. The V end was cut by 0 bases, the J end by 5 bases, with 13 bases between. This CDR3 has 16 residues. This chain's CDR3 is CASSQDQGQTTGELFF. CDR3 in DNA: TGTGCCAGCAGCCAAGATCAAGGCCAAACGACCGGGGAGCTGTTTTTT.

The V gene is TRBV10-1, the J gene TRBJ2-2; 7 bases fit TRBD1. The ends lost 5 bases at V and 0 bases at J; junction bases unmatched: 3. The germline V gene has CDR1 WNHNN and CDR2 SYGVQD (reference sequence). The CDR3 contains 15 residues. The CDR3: CASSRDSSNTGELFF. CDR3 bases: TGCGCCAGCAGTAGGGACAGTTCGAACACCGGGGAGCTGTTTTTT.

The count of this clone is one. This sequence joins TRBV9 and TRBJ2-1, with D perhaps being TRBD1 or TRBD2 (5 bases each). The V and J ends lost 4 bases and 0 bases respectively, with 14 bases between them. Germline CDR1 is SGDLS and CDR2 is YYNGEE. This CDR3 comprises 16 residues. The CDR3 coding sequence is TGTGCCAGCAGCCCCGGGGCGGTTAGCTCCTACAATGAGCAGTTCTTC. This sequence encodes CASSPGAVSSYNEQFF.

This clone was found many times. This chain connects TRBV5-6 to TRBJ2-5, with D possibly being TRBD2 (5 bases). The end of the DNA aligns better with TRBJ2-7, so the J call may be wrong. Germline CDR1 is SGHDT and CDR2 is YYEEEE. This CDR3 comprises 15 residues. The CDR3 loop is CASSLRWVRGSEQYF. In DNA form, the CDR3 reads TGTGCCAGCAGCCTGCGGTGGGTACGAGGGAGCGAGCAGTACTTC.

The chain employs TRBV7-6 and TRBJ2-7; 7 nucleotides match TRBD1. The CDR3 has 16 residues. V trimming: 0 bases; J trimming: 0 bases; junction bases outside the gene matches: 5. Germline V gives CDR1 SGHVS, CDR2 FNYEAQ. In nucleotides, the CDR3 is TGTGCCAGCAGCTTAGCGCCGACAGGGAACTCCTACGAGCAGTACTTC. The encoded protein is CASSLAPTGNSYEQYF.

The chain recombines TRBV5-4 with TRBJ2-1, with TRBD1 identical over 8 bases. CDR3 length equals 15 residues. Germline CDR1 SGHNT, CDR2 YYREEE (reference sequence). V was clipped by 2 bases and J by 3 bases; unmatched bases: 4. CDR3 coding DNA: TGTGCCAGCAGCTTCACCGGACAGGGCTACAATGAGCAGTTCTTC. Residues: CASSFTGQGYNEQFF.

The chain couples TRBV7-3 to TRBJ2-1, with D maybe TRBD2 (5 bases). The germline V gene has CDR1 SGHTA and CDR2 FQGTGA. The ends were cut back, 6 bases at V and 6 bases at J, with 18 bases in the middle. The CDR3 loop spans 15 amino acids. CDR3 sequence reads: CASSPYLSRGNEQFF. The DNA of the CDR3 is TGTGCCAGCAGTCCCTATCTCAGTCGGGGCAATGAGCAGTTCTTC. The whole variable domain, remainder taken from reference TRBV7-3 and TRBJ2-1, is GAGVSQTPSNKVTEKGKYVELRCDPISGHTALYWYRQSLGQGPEFLIYFQGTGAADDSGLPNDRFFAVRPEGSVSTLKIQRTERGDSAVYLCASSPYLSRGNEQFFGPGTRLTVL.